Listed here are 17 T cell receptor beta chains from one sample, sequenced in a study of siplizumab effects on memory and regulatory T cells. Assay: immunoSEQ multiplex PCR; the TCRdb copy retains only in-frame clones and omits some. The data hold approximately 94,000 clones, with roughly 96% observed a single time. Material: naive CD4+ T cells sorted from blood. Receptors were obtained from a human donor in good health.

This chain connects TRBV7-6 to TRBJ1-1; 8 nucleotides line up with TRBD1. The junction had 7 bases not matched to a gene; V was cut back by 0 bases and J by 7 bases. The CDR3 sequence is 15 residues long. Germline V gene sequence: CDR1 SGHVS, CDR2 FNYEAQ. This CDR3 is CASSLADRALNEAFF. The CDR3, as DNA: TGTGCCAGCAGCTTAGCGGACAGGGCCCTCAATGAAGCTTTCTTT. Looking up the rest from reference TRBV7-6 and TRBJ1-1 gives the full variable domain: GAGVSQSPRYKVTKRGQDVALRCDPISGHVSLYWYRQALGQGPEFLTYFNYEAQQDKSGLPNDRFSAERPEGSISTLTIQRTEQRDSAMYRCASSLADRALNEAFFGQGTRLTVV.

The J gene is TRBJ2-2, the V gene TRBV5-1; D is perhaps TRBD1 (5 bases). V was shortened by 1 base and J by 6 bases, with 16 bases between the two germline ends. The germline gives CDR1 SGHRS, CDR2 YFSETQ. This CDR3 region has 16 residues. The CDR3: CASSLTLGVAAGELFF. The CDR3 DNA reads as TGCGCCAGCAGCTTGACTTTAGGGGTGGCCGCCGGGGAGCTGTTTTTT.

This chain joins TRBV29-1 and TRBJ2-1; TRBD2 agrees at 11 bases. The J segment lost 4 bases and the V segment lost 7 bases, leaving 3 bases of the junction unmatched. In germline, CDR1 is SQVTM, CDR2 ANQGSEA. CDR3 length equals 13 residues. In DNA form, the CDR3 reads TGCAGCGAGGGGACTAGCGGATACAATGAGCAGTTCTTC. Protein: CSEGTSGYNEQFF.

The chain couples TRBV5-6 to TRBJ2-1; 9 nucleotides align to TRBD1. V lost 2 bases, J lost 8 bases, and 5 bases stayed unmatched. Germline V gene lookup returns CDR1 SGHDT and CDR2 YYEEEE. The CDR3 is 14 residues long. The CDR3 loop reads CASSFTGGEDEQFF. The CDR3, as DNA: TGTGCCAGCAGCTTCACAGGGGGCGAGGATGAGCAGTTCTTC.

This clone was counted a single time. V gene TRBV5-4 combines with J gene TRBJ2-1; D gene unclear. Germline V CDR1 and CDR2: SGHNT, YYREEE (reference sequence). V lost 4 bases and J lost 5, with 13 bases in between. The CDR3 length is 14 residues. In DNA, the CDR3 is TGTGCCAGCAGCGCGACGGGTGGGGACAATGAGCAGTTCTTC. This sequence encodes CASSATGGDNEQFF.

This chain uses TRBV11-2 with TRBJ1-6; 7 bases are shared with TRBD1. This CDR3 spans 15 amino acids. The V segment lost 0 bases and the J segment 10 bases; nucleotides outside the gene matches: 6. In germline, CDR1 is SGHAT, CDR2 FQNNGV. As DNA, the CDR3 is TGTGCCAGCAGCTTAGAGAAACAGGGGCGATCACCCCTCCACTTT. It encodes CASSLEKQGRSPLHF.

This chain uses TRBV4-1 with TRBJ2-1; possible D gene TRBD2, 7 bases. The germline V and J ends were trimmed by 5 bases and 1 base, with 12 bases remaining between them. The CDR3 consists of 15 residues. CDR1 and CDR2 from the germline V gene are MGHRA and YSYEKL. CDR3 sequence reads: CASSGGALSYNEQFF. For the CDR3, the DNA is TGCGCCAGCAGCGGGGGGGCCTTATCCTACAATGAGCAGTTCTTC.

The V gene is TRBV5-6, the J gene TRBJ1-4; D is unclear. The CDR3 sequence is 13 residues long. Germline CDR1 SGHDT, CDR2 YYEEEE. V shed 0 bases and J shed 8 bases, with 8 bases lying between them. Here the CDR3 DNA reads TGTGCCAGCAGCTTGGACAGAGGAGAAAAACTGTTTTTT. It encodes CASSLDRGEKLFF.

CDR3 sequence (DNA): TGCGCCAGCAGCCAAGCCCTGGGAGCGGGGGGGTCCTACGAGCAGTACTTC. This sequence encodes CASSQALGAGGSYEQYF. The gene calls are TRBV4-3 and TRBJ2-7, with TRBD2 identical over 10 bases. The germline V gene has CDR1 LGHNA and CDR2 YSLEER. V gave up 1 base and J gave up 1 base; unmatched junction bases: 7. The CDR3 spans 17 residues.

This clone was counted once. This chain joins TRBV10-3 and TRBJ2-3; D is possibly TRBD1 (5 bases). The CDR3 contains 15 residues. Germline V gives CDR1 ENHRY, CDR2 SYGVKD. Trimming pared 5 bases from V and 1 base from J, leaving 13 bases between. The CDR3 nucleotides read TGTGCCATCAGTTTTCCAGGGTCGGGCACAGATACGCAGTATTTT. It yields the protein CAISFPGSGTDTQYF.

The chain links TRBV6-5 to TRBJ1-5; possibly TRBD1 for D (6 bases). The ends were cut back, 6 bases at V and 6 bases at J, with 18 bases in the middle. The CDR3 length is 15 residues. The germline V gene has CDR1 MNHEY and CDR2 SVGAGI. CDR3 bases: TGTGCCAGCAGCCCCGGGGGGGCGTCCGGTCAGCCCCAGCATTTT. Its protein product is CASSPGGASGQPQHF.

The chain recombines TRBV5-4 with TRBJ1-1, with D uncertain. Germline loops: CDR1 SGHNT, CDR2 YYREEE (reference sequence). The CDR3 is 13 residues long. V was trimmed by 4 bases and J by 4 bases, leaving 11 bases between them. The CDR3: CASSPGPSTEAFF. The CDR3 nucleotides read TGTGCCAGCAGCCCCGGCCCAAGCACTGAAGCTTTCTTT.

CDR3 in DNA: TGTGCCAGTAGTACGGTGGGGCGGAGCAATCAGCCCCAGCATTTT. Encoded protein: CASSTVGRSNQPQHF. The chain uses TRBV19 and TRBJ1-5; perhaps TRBD1 as D (5 bases). Germline CDR1 reads LNHDA; CDR2 reads SQIVND (reference sequence). V shed 4 bases and J shed 1 base, with 11 bases lying between them. CDR3 length: 15 residues.

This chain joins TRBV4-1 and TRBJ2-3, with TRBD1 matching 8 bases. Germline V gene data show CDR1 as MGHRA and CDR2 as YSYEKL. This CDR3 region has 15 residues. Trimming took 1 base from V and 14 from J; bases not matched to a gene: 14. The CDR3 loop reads CASSQVGGGDRSSYF. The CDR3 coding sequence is TGCGCCAGCAGCCAAGTTGGCGGAGGGGACAGGTCTTCGTATTTT.

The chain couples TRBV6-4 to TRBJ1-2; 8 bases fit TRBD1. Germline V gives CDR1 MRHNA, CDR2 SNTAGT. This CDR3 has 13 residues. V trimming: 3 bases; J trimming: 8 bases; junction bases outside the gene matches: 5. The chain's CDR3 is CASSEQGAGGYTF. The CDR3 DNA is TGTGCCAGCAGTGAGCAGGGGGCAGGGGGCTACACCTTC.

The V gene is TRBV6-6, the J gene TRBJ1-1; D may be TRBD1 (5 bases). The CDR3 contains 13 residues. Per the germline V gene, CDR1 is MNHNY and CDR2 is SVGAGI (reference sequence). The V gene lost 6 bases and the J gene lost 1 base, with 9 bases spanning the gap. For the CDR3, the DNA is TGTGCCAGCAGCTTCGACAGGAACACTGAAGCTTTCTTT. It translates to CASSFDRNTEAFF.

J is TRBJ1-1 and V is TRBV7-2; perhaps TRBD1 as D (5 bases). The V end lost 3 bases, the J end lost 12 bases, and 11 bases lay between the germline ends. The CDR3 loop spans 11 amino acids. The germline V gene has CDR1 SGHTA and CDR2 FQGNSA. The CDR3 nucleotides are TGTGCCAGCAGCTTCTGGGACGCTTCTTTCTTT. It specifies CASSFWDASFF.